The 22 T cell receptor beta chains listed next were all sequenced from one sample in a study of cytomegalovirus exposure and HLA in healthy donors. The PCR had 60 Vbeta and 13 Jbeta primers. Here immunoSEQ multiplex PCR was the method, and the copy in TCRdb shows in-frame clones only, minus some. The table shows 150,000 to 200,000 clones, with roughly 79% occurring only once. The sequencing sample was made of PBMCs. Receptor source: a man in his forties in good health and CMV-seronegative.

The chain is built from TRBV2 and TRBJ1-3; TRBD1 might be the D (5 bases). Germline values: CDR1 SNHLY, CDR2 FYNNEI. This CDR3 has 15 amino acids. The V gene lost 5 bases and the J gene lost 0 bases, with 11 bases spanning the gap. As DNA, the CDR3 is TGTGCCAGCAGTATGACAGCGAACTCTGGAAACACCATATATTTT. Residues: CASSMTANSGNTIYF.

This chain connects TRBV28 to TRBJ1-2; unclear D gene. The ends were cut back, 7 bases at V and 0 bases at J, with 9 bases in the middle. The germline CDR1 and CDR2 sequences are MDHEN and SYDVKM. This CDR3 is 13 amino acids long. CDR3: CASKQFANYGYTF. DNA of the CDR3: TGTGCCAGCAAACAATTCGCTAACTATGGCTACACCTTC.

The chain uses TRBV28 and TRBJ2-7; 15 positions match TRBD2. The germline CDR1 and CDR2 sequences are MDHEN and SYDVKM. J gave up 3 bases and V 4 bases, and 1 base lay outside the gene matches. CDR3 length: 15 residues. Written as DNA, the CDR3 is TGTGCCAGCAGTTGGACTAGCGGGGGGGGCTACGAGCAGTACTTC. Amino acids: CASSWTSGGGYEQYF.

The chain carries TRBV6-5 and TRBJ2-5; no firm D call. Per germline, CDR1 MNHEY and CDR2 SVGAGI. V gave up 5 bases and J gave up 5 bases, with 12 bases separating them. This CDR3 is built from 13 residues. CDR3 residues: CASSDQDSETQYF. The CDR3 DNA sequence: TGTGCCAGCAGTGACCAGGATTCGGAGACCCAGTACTTC.

This chain uses TRBV5-6 with TRBJ1-1, with 9 positions matching TRBD1. This CDR3 comprises 15 residues. Germline V gene lookup returns CDR1 SGHDT and CDR2 YYEEEE. The trim removed 2 bases at V and 7 bases at J, leaving 9 bases unmatched. CDR3 sequence (DNA): TGTGCCAGCAGCTTTAAACCGGGACAGGGTATTGAAGCTTTCTTT. It yields the protein CASSFKPGQGIEAFF.

CDR3 sequence (DNA): TGTGCCAGCAGCTCATCACAGGCTTATGAAGCTTTCTTT. Translation: CASSSSQAYEAFF. V is TRBV11-2 and J is TRBJ1-1; possibly TRBD1 for D (5 bases). CDR1 SGHAT and CDR2 FQNNGV come from the germline V gene. The germline V and J ends were trimmed by 4 bases and 7 bases, with 13 bases remaining between them. CDR3 length: 13 residues.

The chain couples TRBV10-2 to TRBJ2-6, with D hard to call. The CDR3 sequence is 18 residues long. V was clipped by 3 bases and J by 0 bases, with 15 bases between them. Germline lookup yields CDR1 WSHSY and CDR2 SAAADI. The CDR3 nucleotides are TGCGCCAGCAGTGATACCGCCCTCCCACTCTCTGGGGCCAACGTCCTGACTTTC. It codes for CASSDTALPLSGANVLTF.

This clone has more than one count but fewer than ten. The V gene is TRBV6-1, the J gene TRBJ2-7; 10 positions agree with TRBD1. CDR1 and CDR2 from the germline V gene are MNHNS and SASEGT. The trim removed 1 base at V and 1 base at J, leaving 1 base unmatched. The CDR3 is made up of 15 amino acids. The CDR3 protein is CASSEGQGASYEQYF. CDR3 in DNA: TGTGCCAGCAGTGAAGGACAGGGGGCGTCCTACGAGCAGTACTTC.

The chain uses TRBV11-2 and TRBJ2-7; 7 positions agree with TRBD1. Germline V lookup: CDR1 SGHAT, CDR2 FQNNGV. The CDR3 length is 13 residues. Trimming took 1 base from V and 5 from J; bases not matched to a gene: 2. For the CDR3, the DNA is TGTGCCAGCAGCTTAGGAGGGGGCAACGAGCAGTACGTC. It is translated as CASSLGGGNEQYV.

As DNA, the CDR3 is TGTGCCAGCAGTTACGGAGTCAGAGAGACCCAGTACTTC. Translating gives CASSYGVRETQYF. This rearrangement joins TRBV6-6 to TRBJ2-5; D is unresolved. The CDR3 totals 13 residues. V lost 2 bases to trimming and J lost 4 bases, with 8 bases between them. Germline CDR1 reads MNHNY; CDR2 reads SVGAGI (reference sequence).

The V and J genes are TRBV6-1 and TRBJ2-3; D possibly corresponds to TRBD1 (6 bases). Looked up from germline, CDR1 is MNHNS and CDR2 is SASEGT. The length of the CDR3 is 11 residues. V shed 11 bases and J shed 5 bases, with 11 bases lying between them. The CDR3 coding sequence is TGTGCCGTCAGGGGATTAGATACGCAGTATTTT. It encodes CAVRGLDTQYF.

The V and J genes are TRBV2 and TRBJ1-2; 9 positions agree with TRBD1. This CDR3 contains 15 residues. The V segment lost 2 bases and the J segment 8 bases; nucleotides outside the gene matches: 9. The germline V gene has CDR1 SNHLY and CDR2 FYNNEI. CDR3 region: CASSEQGQGVWGYTF. CDR3 bases: TGTGCCAGCAGTGAACAGGGACAGGGAGTATGGGGCTACACCTTC.

This chain uses TRBV7-9 with TRBJ2-3; 8 bases are shared with TRBD2. The CDR3 covers 15 residues. Trimming removed 5 bases from V and 3 bases from J; junction bases left unmatched: 7. Germline assignment: CDR1 SEHNR and CDR2 FQNEAQ (reference sequence). The CDR3 protein is CASSTIAGLTDTQYF. Written as DNA, the CDR3 is TGTGCCAGCAGCACAATAGCGGGACTGACAGATACGCAGTATTTT.

This clone was seen a few times. This sequence joins TRBV11-2 and TRBJ2-4, with TRBD1 as a possible D gene (7 bases). Trimming shortened V by 0 bases and J by 12 bases, and 15 bases separated the two germline ends. Germline-derived CDR1 and CDR2 are SGHAT and FQNNGV. The CDR3 length is 14 residues. CDR3 protein: CASSLEGRGDSQYF. In nucleotides, the CDR3 is TGTGCCAGCAGCTTAGAGGGCAGGGGGGACAGTCAGTACTTC.

This clone was seen a handful of times. The rearrangement links TRBV6-6 to TRBJ1-4; 8 bases align to TRBD1. Germline CDR1 and CDR2: MNHNY and SVGAGI (reference sequence). Germline trimming cut 2 bases from V and 8 bases from J; bases unmatched to any gene: 10. This CDR3 comprises 16 residues. CDR3 loop: CASSYPTGGAKEKLFF. Here the CDR3 DNA reads TGTGCCAGCAGTTACCCCACAGGGGGAGCGAAAGAAAAACTGTTTTTT.

The chain couples TRBV4-2 to TRBJ1-2, with TRBD1 matching 7 bases. V gave up 0 bases and J gave up 4 bases; unmatched junction bases: 11. CDR1 is LGHNA, CDR2 YNFKEQ, per germline. This CDR3 comprises 17 residues. CDR3 sequence (DNA): TGTGCCAGCAGCCAAGATCGGTCGCAGGGGGTAGGCTATGGCTACACCTTC. Translated: CASSQDRSQGVGYGYTF.

This sequence joins TRBV6-6 and TRBJ1-4, with D unresolved. Germline V CDR1 and CDR2: MNHNY, SVGAGI (reference sequence). Trimming cost V 6 bases and J 3 bases, with 17 bases left between them. The length of the CDR3 is 16 residues. The CDR3 here is CASRPPESEPNEKLFF. In DNA, the CDR3 is TGTGCCAGCAGGCCGCCCGAGAGTGAGCCTAATGAAAAACTGTTTTTT.

The rearrangement uses TRBV6-5 and TRBJ2-7, with D unclear. The CDR3 totals 12 residues. Germline CDR1 reads MNHEY; CDR2 reads SVGAGI. Trimming took off 2 bases at V and 3 bases at J, with 5 bases between the two ends. Written as DNA, the CDR3 is TGTGCCAGCAGTTACACAGTCTACGAGCAGTACGTC. Its protein product is CASSYTVYEQYV.

The chain joins TRBV7-2 to TRBJ2-5, with a possible D match to TRBD1 (5 bases). V lost 3 bases to trimming and J lost 5 bases, with 13 bases between them. This CDR3 spans 14 amino acids. The germline V gene encodes CDR1 SGHTA and CDR2 FQGNSA. The CDR3 coding sequence is TGTGCCAGCAGCTTTCTGAAGGGGTGGGAGACCCAGTACTTC. Amino acid sequence: CASSFLKGWETQYF.

As for this clone: Its ends do not fully match the called genes, so a read error is possible. The chain uses TRBV9 and TRBJ2-4; no firm D call. This CDR3 is 14 amino acids long. Germline V gives CDR1 SGDLS, CDR2 YYNGEE. CDR3 nucleotide sequence: TGTGCCAGCAGCGTAGCCGCAGGCAAAAACAGTCAGTACTTC. Translating gives CASSVAAGKNSQYF.

The V gene is TRBV6-5, the J gene TRBJ1-2; D unresolved. CDR1 is MNHEY, CDR2 SVGAGI, per germline. V shed 2 bases and J shed 5 bases, with 9 bases lying between them. The CDR3 length is 13 residues. The CDR3 nucleotides read TGTGCCAGCAGTTACCGGGTGGGTTATGGCTACACCTTC. Protein product: CASSYRVGYGYTF.

This clone occurred a few times. This chain links TRBV29-1 with TRBJ2-3; 12 positions match TRBD2. With V trimmed by 4 bases and J by 5 bases, 1 base remained unmatched. The CDR3 spans 13 residues. Germline loops: CDR1 SQVTM, CDR2 ANQGSEA. The CDR3 sequence: CSVGGLAGDTQYF. The CDR3 DNA reads as TGCAGCGTTGGGGGACTAGCGGGAGATACGCAGTATTTT.